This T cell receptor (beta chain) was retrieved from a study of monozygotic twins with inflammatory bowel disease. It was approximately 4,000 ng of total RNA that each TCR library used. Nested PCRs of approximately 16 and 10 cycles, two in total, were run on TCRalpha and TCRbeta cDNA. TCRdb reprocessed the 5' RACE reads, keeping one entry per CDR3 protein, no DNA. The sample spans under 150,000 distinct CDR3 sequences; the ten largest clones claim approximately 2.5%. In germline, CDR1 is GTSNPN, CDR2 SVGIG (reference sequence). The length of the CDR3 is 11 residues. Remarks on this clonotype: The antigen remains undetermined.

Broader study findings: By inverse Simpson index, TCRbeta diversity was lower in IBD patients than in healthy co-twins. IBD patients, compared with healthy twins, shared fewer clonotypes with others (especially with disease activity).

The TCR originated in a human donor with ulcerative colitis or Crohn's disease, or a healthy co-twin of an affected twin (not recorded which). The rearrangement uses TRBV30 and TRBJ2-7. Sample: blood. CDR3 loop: CAWSWISEQYF.